Listed here are 18 T cell receptor beta chains from one sample, sequenced in a study of shared clonotypes between healthy human individuals. Sequenced by immunoSEQ multiplex PCR; TCRdb stores in-frame clones only, minus some. The sample has 450,000 to 500,000 clones, 81% seen once; the top ten hold 12%. The sequenced sample was PBMCs. These receptors all stem from a woman aged 40-49 years in good health. Some clones in this sample may be carry-over from other donors' samples.

CDR3 nucleotide sequence: TGCAGCGTTGTGGCAGGGTTAGGCTACGAGCAGTACTTC. Translated: CSVVAGLGYEQYF. The rearrangement uses TRBV29-1 and TRBJ2-7, with a tentative D call TRBD1 (5 bases). CDR3 size: 13 residues. Deletions cut 4 bases from V and 3 bases from J, with 13 bases between. CDR1 is SQVTM and CDR2 is ANQGSEA in the germline V gene.

The rearrangement uses TRBV27 and TRBJ2-1; D ambiguous. The CDR3 contains 15 residues. Trimming took off 5 bases at V and 2 bases at J, with 13 bases between the two ends. Germline CDR1 is MNHEY and CDR2 is SMNVEV (reference sequence). The CDR3 sequence is CASSPLRVAYNEQFF. The CDR3 coding sequence is TGTGCCAGCAGTCCCCTCCGCGTGGCCTACAATGAGCAGTTCTTC.

V and J are TRBV4-1 and TRBJ2-7; D might be TRBD1 or TRBD2, each matching 5 bases. Germline V lookup: CDR1 MGHRA, CDR2 YSYEKL. The V and J ends lost 2 bases and 0 bases respectively, with 14 bases between them. The CDR3 runs 16 residues. The DNA for the CDR3 is TGCGCCAGCAGCCAACCCGGGACCAGTAGCTCCTACGAGCAGTACTTC. Residues: CASSQPGTSSSYEQYF.

In regard to this clone: It is likely a read error: a sequence one base away is far more abundant. Other DNA sequences within the sample encode an identical CDR3. The rearrangement links TRBV30 to TRBJ2-2; no firm D call. Germline loops: CDR1 GTSNPN, CDR2 SVGIG (reference sequence). The CDR3 loop spans 12 amino acids. CDR3 residues: CAWSVPVTELFF. CDR3 DNA: TGTGCCTGGAGTGTACCGGTAACGGAGCTGTTCTTT. The entire variable domain, with the rest obtained from reference TRBV30 and TRBJ2-2, is as follows: SQTIHQWPATLVQPVGSPLSLECTVEGTSNPNLYWYRQAAGRGLQLLFYSVGIGQISSEVPQNLSASRPQDRQFILSSKKLLLSDSGFYLCAWSVPVTELFFGEGSRLTVL.

This rearrangement joins TRBV2 to TRBJ1-5, with TRBD1 matching over 7 bases. CDR3 length: 14 residues. V lost 7 bases to trimming and J lost 5 bases; unmatched junction nucleotides: 8. Germline V lookup: CDR1 SNHLY, CDR2 FYNNEI. As DNA, the CDR3 is TGTGCCAGCAACCTTGCGCAGGGGGATCAGCCCCAGCATTTT. This translates into CASNLAQGDQPQHF.

The chain joins TRBV27 to TRBJ2-1; the match to TRBD1 covers 10 bases. Germline V gives CDR1 MNHEY, CDR2 SMNVEV (reference sequence). V shed 4 bases, J shed 3 bases, and the junction held 3 bases outside the gene matches. The CDR3 totals 15 residues. CDR3 DNA sequence: TGTGCCAGCAGTTGGGGGACAGGGGTCTACAATGAGCAGTTCTTC. Its translation: CASSWGTGVYNEQFF.

The rearrangement uses TRBV30 and TRBJ2-7; the match to TRBD2 covers 7 bases. This CDR3 region has 12 residues. V gave up 2 bases and J gave up 5 bases; unmatched junction bases: 3. Per the germline V gene, CDR1 is GTSNPN and CDR2 is SVGIG (reference sequence). Here the CDR3 reads CAWSWGTNEQYF. Written as DNA, the CDR3 is TGTGCCTGGAGTTGGGGGACTAACGAGCAGTACTTC.

CDR3 sequence (DNA): TGTGCCAGCGGGAGCTTGAGCTCCTACAATGAGCAGTTCTTC. Its translation: CASGSLSSYNEQFF. The chain combines TRBV27 with TRBJ2-1; D is perhaps TRBD2 (5 bases). The CDR3 totals 14 residues. Germline assignment: CDR1 MNHEY and CDR2 SMNVEV (reference sequence). The ends were cut back, 8 bases at V and 0 bases at J, with 11 bases in the middle.

Comment on this clone: A far larger clone is off by one base, so a read error is likely. This chain uses TRBV7-9 with TRBJ2-5; weak D call: TRBD1 (5 bases). CDR1 is SEHNR, CDR2 FQNEAQ, per germline (reference sequence). The CDR3 consists of 17 residues. The CDR3 here is CSSSELDKSGFQETQYF. The CDR3, as DNA: TGTTCCAGCAGCGAACTGGACAAATCCGGGTTTCAGGAGACCCAGTACTTC.

Of note for this clone: A far larger clone is just one base off, so this is likely a read error. Other DNA sequences from this sample encode an identical CDR3 as well. The rearrangement uses TRBV28 and TRBJ2-1; 9 bases line up with TRBD2. CDR1 is MDHEN, CDR2 SYDVKM, per germline. The CDR3 is 17 residues long. J was trimmed by 1 base and V by 8 bases; bases with no gene match: 12. CDR3 in DNA: TGTGCCAGCCATAGGCGGGGGGGCAGGGGTTCCTACAATGAGCAGTTCTTC. It yields the protein CASHRRGGRGSYNEQFF.

The rearrangement uses TRBV7-2 and TRBJ2-1, with 7 nucleotides matching TRBD2. Looked up from germline, CDR1 is SGHTA and CDR2 is FQGNSA. The CDR3 runs to 15 residues. V shed 6 bases and J 2 bases; nucleotides not matched to a gene: 7. CDR3 in amino acids: CASRSTSAPYNEQFF. The CDR3 DNA reads as TGTGCCAGCAGATCTACTAGCGCACCCTACAATGAGCAGTTCTTC.

The chain has TRBV5-1 and TRBJ2-1; D gene unclear. The CDR3 covers 12 residues. Per germline, CDR1 SGHRS and CDR2 YFSETQ. Trimming took off 7 bases at V and 3 bases at J, with 8 bases between the two ends. The chain's CDR3 is CASSANYNEQFF. The CDR3 nucleotides read TGCGCCAGCTCGGCCAACTACAATGAGCAGTTCTTC.

This clone was seen a handful of times. The rearrangement links TRBV5-4 to TRBJ2-2; TRBD2 matches 10 bases. The CDR3 totals 16 residues. CDR1 and CDR2 (germline): SGHNT, YYREEE (reference sequence). Losses at the gene ends were 4 bases for V and 7 bases for J; bases not matched to a gene: 10. CDR3 in DNA: TGTGCCAGCAGCCCCGAAAGCGGGAGGGCCGGCGGGGAGCTGTTTTTT. Translation gives CASSPESGRAGGELFF.

J is TRBJ2-5 and V is TRBV28, with no clear D. Germline V gives CDR1 MDHEN, CDR2 SYDVKM. Trimming cost V 7 bases and J 4 bases, with 22 bases left between them. CDR3 length equals 16 residues. CDR3 in DNA: TGTGCCAGCAATCTCTTAGGCCAACAATTTTTAGAGACCCAGTACTTC. Translation gives CASNLLGQQFLETQYF.

This clone was detected a few times. The rearrangement joins TRBV18 to TRBJ2-7; D not certain. Germline lookup yields CDR1 KGHSH and CDR2 LQKENI. The CDR3 sequence is 13 residues long. V was trimmed by 3 bases and J by 4 bases, leaving 10 bases between them. Here the CDR3 reads CASSPVTGYEQYF. The CDR3, as DNA: TGTGCCAGCTCACCGGTAACCGGGTACGAGCAGTACTTC.

The genes are TRBV28 and TRBJ2-7, with 7 bases fitting TRBD1. Germline V CDR1 and CDR2: MDHEN, SYDVKM. This CDR3 is 14 amino acids long. The ends lost 6 bases at V and 3 bases at J; junction bases unmatched: 8. The DNA of the CDR3 is TGTGCCAGCAGGGAGACAGGGAACCACTACGAGCAGTACTTC. Protein sequence: CASRETGNHYEQYF.

This sequence joins TRBV6-5 and TRBJ2-7, with TRBD2 identical over 12 bases. V lost 5 bases to trimming and J lost 2 bases; unmatched junction nucleotides: 1. The CDR3 is made up of 14 amino acids. CDR1 and CDR2 (germline): MNHEY, SVGAGI. Here the CDR3 reads CASSRTSGTYEQYF. CDR3 sequence (DNA): TGTGCCAGCAGTAGGACTAGCGGGACCTACGAGCAGTACTTC.

The gene calls are TRBV6-1 and TRBJ2-5; D is unclear. Per the germline V gene, CDR1 is MNHNS and CDR2 is SASEGT. There are 12 residues in the CDR3. The V gene lost 3 bases and the J gene lost 3 bases, with 5 bases spanning the gap. CDR3 residues: CASSERKETQYF. The CDR3 nucleotides read TGTGCCAGCAGTGAGCGTAAAGAGACCCAGTACTTC.